This TCR beta chain derives from a study of blood T cell repertoires in COVID-19 (dated by TCRdb to about 2020). Turning to the overall study: Samples from collaborators originated in the United States, Italy and Spain and spanned both the acute and convalescent phases of COVID-19. The material from the prospective study consisted of cDNA or gDNA derived from T cells, B-cell-depleted T cells, or PBMCs. Deeply sampled blood TCRbeta repertoires from subjects exposed to, actively infected with, or recovered from COVID-19 were included in the dataset. The repertoires were released in a freely available public database intended as a resource for research on the immune response to SARS-CoV-2. The samples were drawn from two sources: the first 160 participants of the ongoing ImmuneRACE study, and over 1,000 subjects contributed by 6 global collaborators. A de-identified subject ID, COVID-19 status, age in years and sex were almost always included in the sample metadata. Where HLA class I and class II types were available, the types were taken from metadata supplied by the sample provider, not from assay-based typing.

Overall study results and their limits: Clinical and demographic metadata were provided uncurated, with the amount varying by source and participant.

A distance of 13 bases separates the germline ends of V and J, which lose 3 bases and 5 bases respectively. CDR1 is given as GTSNPN and CDR2 as SVGIG, both from the germline V gene (reference sequence). The CDR3 starts with the cysteine, ends with the phenylalanine, and has 13 residues. Only the CDR3 portion is preserved as DNA: 39 bases, with reading frame beginning at the first base. With respect to this clone: Its cognate antigen has yet to be identified. There are no base qualities to consult, and no much larger clone falls within one base.

Collaborating institutions collected whole blood in K2EDTA tubes following their own protocols. For TCRbeta analysis, collaborators shipped samples in one of three forms: frozen whole blood, isolated PBMCs, or DNA extracted from either of those sample types. The immunoSEQ Assay, a bias-controlled multiplex PCR, was used to amplify TCRbeta CDR3 regions from genomic DNA. In the paper's pipeline: Within the assay, amplification of reference gene primers was used to estimate how many nucleated cells each sample contained. Sequence reads were collapsed and filtered to measure the absolute abundance of every unique TCRbeta CDR3 rearrangement. For each sample, productive Simpson clonality was calculated by taking the square root of Simpson's diversity index across productive rearrangements. Here the immuneACCESS table is served through TCRdb, limited to in-frame sequences with V and J called. Missing clones are a known gap in these copies; in checked studies unresolved V genes cover under half, and the rest lacks a known reason. The V and J calls and clone size come from that table; D and trimming were worked out from the DNA. For this sample the table gives about 83,000 clones, of which just over 85% were detected only once. The top ten constitute around 40% of the sample.

Recombination joined TRBV30 with TRBJ2-5; TRBD1 is possibly the D segment (5 matching bases). The TCR originated in a human donor in a cohort sampled during active COVID-19. The specimen sequenced was peripheral blood. Here is the DNA: TGTGCCTGGAGAGACAGCATAGGGGAGACCCAGTACTTC. This yields the protein CAWRDSIGETQYF.